Presented here are 30 T cell receptor beta chains from one specimen sequenced in a study of identical twins. TCRdb processed the 5' RACE reads anew with MiXCR; each CDR3 protein has one entry. The sample lists about 250,000 distinct CDR3 sequences, roughly 7.5% occurring once. These data also featured in a second study, about yellow fever vaccine responses in identical twins.

The specimen sequenced was CD8+ T cells sorted from blood. These receptors all stem from a young woman in good health.

This clonotype was found many times. V is TRBV4-1 and J is TRBJ2-7; D is uncertain. The CDR3 contains 17 residues. Trimming pared 0 bases from V and 0 bases from J, leaving 15 bases between. The germline CDR1 and CDR2 sequences are MGHRA and YSYEKL. CDR3 coding DNA: TGCGCCAGCAGCCAAGAACATTCAATTGTCGGCTCCTACGAGCAGTACTTC. This translates into CASSQEHSIVGSYEQYF.

The gene calls are TRBV27 and TRBJ1-2, with 8 bases matching TRBD1. Unmatched junction bases numbered 10, after V lost 5 bases and J lost 2 bases. This CDR3 has 16 residues. Germline CDR1 is MNHEY and CDR2 is SMNVEV (reference sequence). CDR3: CASSLYFGQGNYGYTF. The CDR3 DNA is TGTGCCAGCAGTCTTTACTTCGGACAGGGAAACTATGGCTACACCTTC.

This clonotype was observed a few times. The rearrangement joins TRBV11-2 to TRBJ1-1; the match to TRBD1 covers 7 bases. Germline CDR1 and CDR2: SGHAT and FQNNGV. There are 15 residues in the CDR3. The junction had 4 bases not matched to a gene; V was cut back by 3 bases and J by 0 bases. For the CDR3, the DNA is TGTGCCAGCAGCTTTGGACAGGATTTGAACACTGAAGCTTTCTTT. Translating gives CASSFGQDLNTEAFF. The full variable domain, rest sourced from reference TRBV11-2 and TRBJ1-1, is EAGVAQSPRYKIIEKRQSVAFWCNPISGHATLYWYQQILGQGPKLLIQFQNNGVVDDSQLPKDRFSAERLKGVDSTLKIQPAKLEDSAVYLCASSFGQDLNTEAFFGQGTRLTVV.

The gene calls are TRBV7-2 and TRBJ1-4, with TRBD1 as a possible D gene (5 bases). CDR3 length: 17 residues. Deletions cut 1 base from V and 4 bases from J, with 16 bases between. CDR1 SGHTA and CDR2 FQGNSA come from the germline V gene. CDR3: CASSLGGTLGLNEKLFF. In DNA form, the CDR3 reads TGTGCCAGCAGCTTAGGAGGGACTCTAGGGCTTAATGAAAAACTGTTTTTT.

This clonotype was seen ten or more times. The chain uses TRBV28 and TRBJ1-3, with TRBD1 matching 7 bases. Germline CDR1 is MDHEN and CDR2 is SYDVKM. The CDR3 covers 14 residues. Trimming cost V 6 bases and J 4 bases; bases outside gene matches: 6. This CDR3 is CASRTPGQGNTIYF. CDR3 in DNA: TGTGCCAGCAGAACTCCGGGACAGGGAAACACCATATATTTT. Variable domain in full (rest from reference TRBV28 and TRBJ1-3): DVKVTQSSRYLVKRTGEKVFLECVQDMDHENMFWYRQDPGLGLRLIYFSYDVKMKEKGDIPEGYSVSREKKERFSLILESASTNQTSMYLCASRTPGQGNTIYFGEGSWLTVV.

Many counts were recorded for this clonotype. The chain employs TRBV6-4 and TRBJ2-1; 10 nucleotides match TRBD2. Trimming cost V 2 bases and J 4 bases; bases outside gene matches: 2. The CDR3 totals 15 residues. In germline, CDR1 is MRHNA, CDR2 SNTAGT. CDR3 in amino acids: CASSDLAGDYNEQFF. Written as DNA, the CDR3 is TGTGCCAGCAGTGACCTAGCGGGAGATTACAATGAGCAGTTCTTC.

This chain uses TRBV3-1 with TRBJ2-5; possible D gene TRBD2, 6 bases. The V gene's germline CDR1 is LGHDT and CDR2 YNNKEL (reference sequence). The CDR3 is 15 amino acids. The germline V and J ends were trimmed by 0 bases and 8 bases, with 16 bases remaining between them. CDR3 nucleotides: TGTGCCAGCAGCCAAGACTGGGGGGTATTGAAAACCCAGTACTTC. Amino acids: CASSQDWGVLKTQYF.

This chain connects TRBV27 to TRBJ2-7; D is unresolved. Trimming left V 1 base short and J 3 bases short, with 7 bases between. Germline V gene sequence: CDR1 MNHEY, CDR2 SMNVEV (reference sequence). This CDR3 region has 13 residues. The CDR3 region has the DNA TGTGCCAGCAGTTTATACGGTGGCTACGAGCAGTACTTC. Amino acid sequence: CASSLYGGYEQYF.

At least ten counts were recorded for this clonotype. The chain combines TRBV24-1 with TRBJ1-1; unclear D gene. The CDR3 contains 15 residues. V lost 2 bases and J 3 bases, leaving 12 bases between the germline ends. Germline V gene lookup returns CDR1 KGHDR and CDR2 SFDVKD. CDR3 loop: CATSDSTHKDTEAFF. CDR3 nucleotides: TGTGCCACCAGTGATTCAACTCACAAGGACACTGAAGCTTTCTTT.

This clonotype was detected ten times or more. The V gene is TRBV20-1, the J gene TRBJ2-3; 7 bases line up with TRBD2. Germline CDR1 DFQATT, CDR2 SNEGSKA (reference sequence). This CDR3 is 15 amino acids long. The J segment lost 5 bases and the V segment lost 1 base, leaving 9 bases of the junction unmatched. CDR3 region: CSARVGGSEIDTQYF. The CDR3 nucleotides read TGCAGTGCTAGAGTAGGCGGGAGTGAAATAGATACGCAGTATTTT.

The J gene is TRBJ2-1, the V gene TRBV6-1; D is perhaps TRBD2 (8 bases). CDR3 length: 17 amino acids. Germline V gene sequence: CDR1 MNHNS, CDR2 SASEGT. The V and J ends lost 2 bases and 1 base respectively, with 15 bases between them. CDR3: CASSESGGTVSYNEQFF. CDR3 bases: TGTGCCAGCAGTGAATCGGGGGGGACAGTTTCCTACAATGAGCAGTTCTTC.

This clonotype was observed many times. The rearrangement joins TRBV24-1 to TRBJ2-3, with D unclear. The CDR3 length is 14 residues. Trimming left V 0 bases short and J 0 bases short, with 3 bases between. Germline values: CDR1 KGHDR, CDR2 SFDVKD. The CDR3 coding sequence is TGTGCCACCAGTGATTTGGGTAGCACAGATACGCAGTATTTT. Protein product: CATSDLGSTDTQYF.

This clonotype was recorded many times. The rearrangement links TRBV24-1 to TRBJ2-7; D is perhaps TRBD1 (5 bases). The CDR3 loop spans 19 amino acids. Trimming removed 3 bases at V and 4 bases at J, with 27 bases between. Germline CDR1 and CDR2: KGHDR and SFDVKD. In DNA, the CDR3 is TGTGCCACCAGTGATGGCCACACTCGACAGAATTCACAACAGTACGAGCAGTACGTC. It specifies CATSDGHTRQNSQQYEQYV.

Ten or more counts support this clonotype. DNA of the CDR3: TGTGCCAGCAGTCCCCCGAACGGGGAGCTGTTTTTT. This sequence encodes CASSPPNGELFF. The genes are TRBV27 and TRBJ2-2; no reliable D call. V lost 5 bases to trimming and J lost 7 bases, with 8 bases between them. The CDR3 is made up of 12 amino acids. Germline CDR1 MNHEY, CDR2 SMNVEV (reference sequence).

This clonotype has a count of ten or more. The chain combines TRBV6-1 with TRBJ1-2; D gene ambiguous. The V end lost 5 bases, the J end lost 3 bases, and 16 bases lay between the germline ends. Germline assignment: CDR1 MNHNS and CDR2 SASEGT. The CDR3 covers 15 residues. In DNA form, the CDR3 reads TGTGCCAGCAGTACCCGGGGAGGTTATGACTATGGCTACACCTTC. As protein: CASSTRGGYDYGYTF.

The chain recombines TRBV7-6 with TRBJ2-5; D is undetermined. The CDR3 length is 16 residues. Trimming pared 2 bases from V and 5 bases from J, leaving 18 bases between. Germline CDR1 SGHVS, CDR2 FNYEAQ. This CDR3 is CASSLYRRSETETQYF. The CDR3 nucleotides read TGTGCCAGCAGCTTATATCGGCGGTCGGAGACGGAGACCCAGTACTTC.

This clonotype was counted many times. This chain joins TRBV12-3 or TRBV12-4 and TRBJ2-1; D is unclear. Trimming removed 1 base from V and 7 bases from J, with 2 bases in between. The CDR3 contains 11 residues. CDR3 DNA sequence: TGTGCCAGCAGTTTAGTTAATGAGCAGTTCTTC. Translation gives CASSLVNEQFF.

This clonotype was detected only a few times. The V and J genes are TRBV6-4 and TRBJ2-1, with D possibly matching TRBD2 (5 bases). Per germline, CDR1 MRHNA and CDR2 SNTAGT. Trimming removed 6 bases at V and 1 base at J, with 10 bases between. The CDR3 has 14 amino acids. The CDR3 nucleotides are TGTGCCAGCAGGCTAGCTCGGTCCTACAATGAGCAGTTCTTC. Amino acids: CASRLARSYNEQFF.

This clonotype was observed a handful of times. This chain connects TRBV10-2 to TRBJ2-7; unclear D gene. The CDR3 spans 13 residues. The ends were cut back, 4 bases at V and 4 bases at J, with 11 bases in the middle. CDR1 is WSHSY, CDR2 SAAADI, per germline. In nucleotides, the CDR3 is TGCGCCAGCAGTGGGCCCACGCCTTACGAGCAGTACGTC. This encodes CASSGPTPYEQYV.

The table lists this clonotype with many counts. V and J are TRBV12-3 or TRBV12-4 and TRBJ2-1; D call uncertain. V gave up 4 bases and J gave up 8 bases, with 12 bases separating them. The CDR3 has 13 residues. The CDR3 region has the DNA TGTGCCAGCAGTTCTGCCTTCGACGATGAGCAGTTCTTC. Amino acids: CASSSAFDDEQFF.

This clonotype was recorded a few times. The rearrangement joins TRBV28 to TRBJ2-3; 8 bases map to TRBD2. Germline loops: CDR1 MDHEN, CDR2 SYDVKM. This CDR3 comprises 17 residues. Trimming cost V 4 bases and J 6 bases; bases outside gene matches: 15. CDR3 in amino acids: CASSSPEIAGKGDTQYF. CDR3 in DNA: TGTGCCAGCAGTTCACCCGAGATAGCGGGGAAGGGGGATACGCAGTATTTT.

There are many counts of this clonotype. The chain recombines TRBV24-1 with TRBJ2-1; D possibly corresponds to TRBD1 (5 bases). Deletions cut 5 bases from V and 1 base from J, with 11 bases between. CDR3 length: 15 residues. The germline gives CDR1 KGHDR, CDR2 SFDVKD. DNA of the CDR3: TGTGCCACCAGTGTGTCGGCAGGGTCCTACAATGAGCAGTTCTTC. Residues: CATSVSAGSYNEQFF.

This clonotype came up a few times. The chain joins TRBV5-1 to TRBJ2-2, with D uncertain. This CDR3 is built from 16 residues. The germline V gene encodes CDR1 SGHRS and CDR2 YFSETQ. V gave up 6 bases and J gave up 0 bases, with 15 bases separating them. The CDR3 DNA reads as TGCGCCAGCAAGCCCCGCCGGGCAGCGAACACCGGGGAGCTGTTTTTT. It is translated as CASKPRRAANTGELFF. Full variable domain (rest looked up from reference TRBV5-1 and TRBJ2-2): KAGVTQTPRYLIKTRGQQVTLSCSPISGHRSVSWYQQTPGQGLQFLFEYFSETQRNKGNFPGRFSGRQFSNSRSEMNVSTLELGDSALYLCASKPRRAANTGELFFGEGSRLTVL.

V gene TRBV20-1 combines with J gene TRBJ1-2; D is possibly TRBD1 (6 bases). Germline V CDR1 and CDR2: DFQATT, SNEGSKA (reference sequence). The CDR3 sequence is 12 residues long. V was clipped by 4 bases and J by 5 bases, with 11 bases between them. The CDR3 DNA is TGCAGTGCTATGGGGGGGCCATATGGCTACACCTTC. Encoded protein: CSAMGGPYGYTF.

The chain carries TRBV6-5 and TRBJ2-2; D is possibly TRBD2 (6 bases). V was trimmed by 3 bases and J by 3 bases, leaving 11 bases between them. CDR1 is MNHEY and CDR2 is SVGAGI in the germline V gene. The CDR3 totals 15 residues. CDR3 amino acids: CASSYSLAYTGELFF. The CDR3 DNA reads as TGTGCCAGCAGTTATAGTCTAGCGTACACCGGGGAGCTGTTTTTT.

This clonotype has a count of ten or more. The V gene is TRBV5-5, the J gene TRBJ1-2; 8 bases align to TRBD1. Germline V gene sequence: CDR1 SGHKS, CDR2 YYEKEE (reference sequence). V shed 3 bases, J shed 4 bases, and the junction held 5 bases outside the gene matches. The CDR3 runs to 14 residues. The CDR3 region has the DNA TGTGCCAGCAGCTACGGGACAGGAGGCTATGGCTACACCTTC. Protein product: CASSYGTGGYGYTF.

This clonotype was seen more than once but under ten times. The chain employs TRBV7-8 and TRBJ2-7; 12 bases align to TRBD1. The CDR3 contains 16 residues. The ends lost 3 bases at V and 3 bases at J; junction bases unmatched: 6. The V gene's germline CDR1 is SGHVS and CDR2 FQNEAQ. The CDR3 region has the DNA TGTGCCAGCAGCTTTACCGGGACAGGGGGCTTCTACGAGCAGTACGTC. Protein sequence: CASSFTGTGGFYEQYV.

This CDR3 is CASDRGDYGYTF. The DNA of the CDR3 is TGTGCCAGCGACAGGGGCGACTATGGCTACACCTTC. V usage is TRBV7-9 and J usage is TRBJ1-2, with 8 bases fitting TRBD1. V was pared by 8 bases and J by 3 bases, with 2 bases of the junction left unmatched. This CDR3 spans 12 amino acids. Germline lookup yields CDR1 SEHNR and CDR2 FQNEAQ (reference sequence).

This clonotype was observed many times. V gene TRBV12-3 or TRBV12-4 combines with J gene TRBJ2-3, with 9 bases lining up with TRBD2. This CDR3 is 16 amino acids long. V gave up 1 base and J gave up 0 bases; unmatched junction bases: 2. The CDR3 loop is CASSLGAGGSTDTQYF. The CDR3 DNA reads as TGTGCCAGCAGTTTAGGAGCGGGGGGTAGCACAGATACGCAGTATTTT.

The sample holds many counts of this clonotype. The V and J genes are TRBV7-2 and TRBJ2-1; unclear D gene. The V end lost 0 bases, the J end lost 8 bases, and 5 bases lay between the germline ends. The germline V gene has CDR1 SGHTA and CDR2 FQGNSA. The CDR3 runs 12 residues. CDR3 nucleotide sequence: TGTGCCAGCAGCTTAGCGTTCGATGAGCAGTTCTTC. Its protein is CASSLAFDEQFF.